This T cell receptor beta chain was profiled in a study of T cell responses to AZD1222 COVID-19 vaccine. The CDR3 loop spans 14 amino acids. Germline CDR1 reads MNHEY; CDR2 reads SMNVEV (reference sequence). Between the trimmed V and J ends, which lost 5 bases and 4 bases, there was a span of 14 bases. Study results and caveats: Regions 160-218 and 743-854 held dominance among vaccine-associated CD4 TCRs, which spanned spike. Of spike-specific TCRs, nearly half reportedly target regions left unmutated in variants.

The repertoire was sequenced with immunoSEQ multiplex PCR; TCRdb's copy has only in-frame clones and lacks some. The table has about 97,000 clones, 84% seen once; the top ten hold about a sixth. Comment on this clone: Its antigen is unknown.

This TCR was recovered from an adult in good health. The source material was peripheral blood, sampled on day 0 of AZD1222 vaccination. The gene calls are TRBV27 and TRBJ1-2; D might be TRBD1 (6 bases). The CDR3 DNA follows: TGTGCCAGCAGTCCCCAGGGGACCCTCTATGGCTACACCTTC. Protein: CASSPQGTLYGYTF.